This TCR beta chain is drawn from a study of OX40 agonist ivuxolimab in advanced cancers. Overall study context: With ivuxolimab, an agonistic anti-OX40 (CD134) antibody, patients were treated. Broader study findings: At 0.1 to 3.0 mg/kg, clonal expansion of CD4+ and CD8+ blood T cells had occurred by week 6.

The junction had 1 base not matched to a gene; V was cut back by 1 base and J by 5 bases. In germline, CDR1 is SGHNT, CDR2 YENEEA. The CDR3 has 14 residues. Profiled with immunoSEQ multiplex PCR; TCRdb holds only in-frame clones, not every one. The sample holds 75,000 to 80,000 clones, about 90% seen once. A word on this clone: The antigen is unknown.

This sequence originates from an adult with an advanced solid tumor such as melanoma, head and neck, liver or kidney cancer. The gene calls are TRBV11-3 and TRBJ1-5, with TRBD1 matching 8 bases. The sequences come from CD4+ or CD8+ T cells sorted from blood, collected in a trial of the OX40 agonist ivuxolimab. The CDR3: CASSLGQGHQPQHF. The DNA for the CDR3 is TGTGCCAGCAGCTTAGGACAGGGGCATCAGCCCCAGCATTTT.